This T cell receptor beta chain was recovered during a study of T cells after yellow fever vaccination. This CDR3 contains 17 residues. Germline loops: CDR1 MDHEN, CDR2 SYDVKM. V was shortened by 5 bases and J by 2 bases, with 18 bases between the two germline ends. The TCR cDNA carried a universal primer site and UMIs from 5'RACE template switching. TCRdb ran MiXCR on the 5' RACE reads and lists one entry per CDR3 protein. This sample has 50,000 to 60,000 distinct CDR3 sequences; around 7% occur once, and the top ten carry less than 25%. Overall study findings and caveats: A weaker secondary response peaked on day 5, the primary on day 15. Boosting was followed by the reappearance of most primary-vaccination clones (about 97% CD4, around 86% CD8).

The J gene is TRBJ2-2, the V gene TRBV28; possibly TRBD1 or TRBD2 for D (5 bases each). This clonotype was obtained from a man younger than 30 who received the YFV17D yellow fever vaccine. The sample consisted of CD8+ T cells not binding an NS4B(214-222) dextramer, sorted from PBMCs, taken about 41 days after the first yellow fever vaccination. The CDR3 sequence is CASSEPEVGPNTGELFF. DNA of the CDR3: TGTGCCAGCAGTGAGCCGGAGGTGGGACCAAACACCGGGGAGCTGTTTTTT.